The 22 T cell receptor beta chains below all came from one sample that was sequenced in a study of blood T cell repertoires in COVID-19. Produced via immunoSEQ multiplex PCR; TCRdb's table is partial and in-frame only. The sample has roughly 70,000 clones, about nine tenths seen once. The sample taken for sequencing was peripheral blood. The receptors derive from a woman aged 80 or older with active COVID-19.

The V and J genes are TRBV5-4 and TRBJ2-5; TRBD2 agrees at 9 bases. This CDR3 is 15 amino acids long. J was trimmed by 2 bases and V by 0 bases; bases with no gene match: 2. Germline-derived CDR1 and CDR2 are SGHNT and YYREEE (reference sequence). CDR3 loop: CASSLGLAGQETQYF. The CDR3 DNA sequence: TGTGCCAGCAGCTTGGGCCTAGCGGGACAAGAGACCCAGTACTTC. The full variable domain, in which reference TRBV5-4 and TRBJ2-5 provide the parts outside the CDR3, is ETGVTQSPTHLIKTRGQQVTLRCSSQSGHNTVSWYQQALGQGPQFIFQYYREEENGRGNFPPRFSGLQFPNYSSELNVNALELDDSALYLCASSLGLAGQETQYFGPGTRLLVL.

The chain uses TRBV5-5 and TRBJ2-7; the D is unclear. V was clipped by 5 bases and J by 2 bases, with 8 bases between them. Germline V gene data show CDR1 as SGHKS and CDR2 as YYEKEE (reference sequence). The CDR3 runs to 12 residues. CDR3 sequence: CASRRATYEQYF. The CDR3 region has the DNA TGTGCCAGCAGACGAGCCACCTACGAGCAGTACTTC.

The CDR3 loop is CASSPLTSGKETQYF. The CDR3 coding sequence is TGTGCCAGCAGTCCTCTAACTAGCGGGAAAGAGACCCAGTACTTC. V and J are TRBV6-6 and TRBJ2-5; 10 bases line up with TRBD2. The CDR3 extends over 15 amino acids. The V gene's germline CDR1 is MNHNY and CDR2 SVGAGI (reference sequence). Trimming at V came to 5 bases and at J to 3 bases, leaving 6 bases not matched to a gene.

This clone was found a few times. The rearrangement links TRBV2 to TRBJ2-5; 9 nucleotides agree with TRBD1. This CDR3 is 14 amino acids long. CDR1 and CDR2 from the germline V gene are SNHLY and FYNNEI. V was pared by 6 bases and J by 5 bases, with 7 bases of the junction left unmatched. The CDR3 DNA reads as TGTGCCAGCAGCGTCATCGACAGGGGGGAGACCCAGTACTTC. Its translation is CASSVIDRGETQYF.

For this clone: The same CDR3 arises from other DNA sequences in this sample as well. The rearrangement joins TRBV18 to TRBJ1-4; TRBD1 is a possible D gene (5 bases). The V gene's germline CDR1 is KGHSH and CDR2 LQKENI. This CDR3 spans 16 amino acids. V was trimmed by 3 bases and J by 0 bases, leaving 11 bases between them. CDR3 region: CASSPGTPATNEKLFF. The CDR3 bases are TGTGCCAGCTCACCTGGGACTCCGGCAACTAATGAAAAACTGTTTTTT. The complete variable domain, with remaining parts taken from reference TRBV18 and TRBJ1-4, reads NAGVMQNPRHLVRRRGQEARLRCSPMKGHSHVYWYRQLPEEGLKFMVYLQKENIIDESGMPKERFSAEFPKEGPSILRIQQVVRGDSAAYFCASSPGTPATNEKLFFGSGTQLSVL.

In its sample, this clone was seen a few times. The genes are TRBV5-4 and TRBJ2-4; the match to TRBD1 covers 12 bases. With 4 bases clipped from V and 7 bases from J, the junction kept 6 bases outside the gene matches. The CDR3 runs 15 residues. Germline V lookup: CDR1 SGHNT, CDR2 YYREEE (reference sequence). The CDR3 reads CASSRDRGRGNIQYF. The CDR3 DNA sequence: TGTGCCAGCAGCCGGGACAGGGGGCGAGGGAACATTCAGTACTTC.

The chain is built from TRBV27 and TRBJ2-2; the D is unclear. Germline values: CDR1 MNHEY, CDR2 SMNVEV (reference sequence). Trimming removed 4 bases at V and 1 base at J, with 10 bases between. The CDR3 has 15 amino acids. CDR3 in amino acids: CASSYQARNTGELFF. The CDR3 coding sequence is TGTGCCAGCAGTTATCAAGCGCGGAACACCGGGGAGCTGTTTTTT.

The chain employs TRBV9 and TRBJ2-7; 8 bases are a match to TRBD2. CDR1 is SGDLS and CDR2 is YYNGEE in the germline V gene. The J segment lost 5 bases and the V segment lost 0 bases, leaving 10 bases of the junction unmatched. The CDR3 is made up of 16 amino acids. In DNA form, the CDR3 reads TGTGCCAGCAGCGTAGGTCAAGCGGGAGATGGTAACGAGCAGTACTTC. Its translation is CASSVGQAGDGNEQYF.

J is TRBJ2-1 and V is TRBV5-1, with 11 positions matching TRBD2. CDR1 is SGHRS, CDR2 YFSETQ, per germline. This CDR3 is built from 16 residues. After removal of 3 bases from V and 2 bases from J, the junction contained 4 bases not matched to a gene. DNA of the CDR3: TGCGCCAGCAGCTCGAAACTAGCGGGAGCCTACAATGAGCAGTTCTTC. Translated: CASSSKLAGAYNEQFF.

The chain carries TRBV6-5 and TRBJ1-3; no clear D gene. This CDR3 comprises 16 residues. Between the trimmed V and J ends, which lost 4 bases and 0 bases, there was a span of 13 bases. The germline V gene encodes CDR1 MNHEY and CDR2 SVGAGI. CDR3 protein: CASSSSQVYSGNTIYF. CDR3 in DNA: TGTGCCAGCAGTTCCTCTCAGGTCTACTCTGGAAACACCATATATTTT.

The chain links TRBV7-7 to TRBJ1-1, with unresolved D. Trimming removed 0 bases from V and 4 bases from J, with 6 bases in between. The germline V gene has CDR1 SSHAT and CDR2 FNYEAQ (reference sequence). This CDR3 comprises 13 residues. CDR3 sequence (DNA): TGTGCCAGCAGCTTAGCGCGTGGCACTGAAGCTTTCTTT. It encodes CASSLARGTEAFF.

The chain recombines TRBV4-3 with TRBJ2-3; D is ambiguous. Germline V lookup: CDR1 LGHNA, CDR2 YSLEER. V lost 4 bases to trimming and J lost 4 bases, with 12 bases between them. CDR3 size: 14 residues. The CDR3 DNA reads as TGCGCCAGCAGCCCCCGGCGAGGCCCAGATACGCAGTATTTT. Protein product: CASSPRRGPDTQYF.

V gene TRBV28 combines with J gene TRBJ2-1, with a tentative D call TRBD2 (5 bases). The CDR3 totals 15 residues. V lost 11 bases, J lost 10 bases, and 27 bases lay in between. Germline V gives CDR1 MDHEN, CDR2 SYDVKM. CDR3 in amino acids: CACQRVPRLGLEQFF. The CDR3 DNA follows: TGTGCCTGCCAGAGGGTGCCCCGTTTGGGTCTCGAGCAGTTCTTC. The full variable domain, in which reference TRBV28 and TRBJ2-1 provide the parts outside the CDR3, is DVKVTQSSRYLVKRTGEKVFLECVQDMDHENMFWYRQDPGLGLRLIYFSYDVKMKEKGDIPEGYSVSREKKERFSLILESASTNQTSMYLCACQRVPRLGLEQFFGPGTRLTVL.

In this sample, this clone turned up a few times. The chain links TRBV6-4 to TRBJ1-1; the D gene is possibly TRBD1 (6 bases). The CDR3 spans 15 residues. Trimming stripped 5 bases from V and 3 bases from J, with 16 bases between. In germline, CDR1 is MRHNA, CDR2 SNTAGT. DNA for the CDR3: TGTGCCAGCAGTCCGTCAGGGACACGGGACACTGAAGCTTTCTTT. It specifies CASSPSGTRDTEAFF.

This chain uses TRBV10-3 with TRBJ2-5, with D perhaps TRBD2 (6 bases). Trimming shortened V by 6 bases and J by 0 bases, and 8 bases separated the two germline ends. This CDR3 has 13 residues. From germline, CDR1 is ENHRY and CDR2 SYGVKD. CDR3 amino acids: CAIRTRDQETQYF. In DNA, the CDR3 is TGTGCCATCAGGACTAGAGACCAAGAGACCCAGTACTTC.

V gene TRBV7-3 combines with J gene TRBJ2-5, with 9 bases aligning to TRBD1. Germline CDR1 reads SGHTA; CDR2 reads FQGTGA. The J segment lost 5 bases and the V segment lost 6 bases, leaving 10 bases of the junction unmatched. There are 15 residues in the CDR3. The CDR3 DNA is TGTGCCAGCAGTCCTACAGGGGGCAGGTGGGAGACCCAGTACTTC. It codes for CASSPTGGRWETQYF.

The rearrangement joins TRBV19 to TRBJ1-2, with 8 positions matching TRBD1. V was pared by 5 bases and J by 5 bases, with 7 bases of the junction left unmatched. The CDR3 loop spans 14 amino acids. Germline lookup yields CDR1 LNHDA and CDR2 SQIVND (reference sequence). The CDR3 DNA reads TGTGCCAGTAGTGGGACAGGAAATCTTTATGGCTACACCTTC. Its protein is CASSGTGNLYGYTF.

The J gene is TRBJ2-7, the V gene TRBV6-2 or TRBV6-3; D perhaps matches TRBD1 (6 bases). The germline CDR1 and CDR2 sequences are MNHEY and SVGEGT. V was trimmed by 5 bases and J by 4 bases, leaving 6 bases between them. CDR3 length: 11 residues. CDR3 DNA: TGTGCCAGCAGTAGGGGGTACGAGCAGTACTTC. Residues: CASSRGYEQYF.

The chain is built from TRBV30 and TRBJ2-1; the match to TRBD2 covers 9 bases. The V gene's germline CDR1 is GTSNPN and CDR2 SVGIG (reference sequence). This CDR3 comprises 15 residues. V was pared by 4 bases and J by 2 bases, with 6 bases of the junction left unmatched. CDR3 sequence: CAWNSGRLPYNEQFF. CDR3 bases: TGTGCCTGGAATAGCGGGAGATTACCCTACAATGAGCAGTTCTTC.

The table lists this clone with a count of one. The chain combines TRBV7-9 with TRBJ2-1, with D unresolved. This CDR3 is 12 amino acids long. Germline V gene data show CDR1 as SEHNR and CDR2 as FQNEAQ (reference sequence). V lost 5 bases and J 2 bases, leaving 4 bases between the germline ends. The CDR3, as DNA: TGTGCCAGCAGCCCTACCTACAATGAGCAGTTCTTC. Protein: CASSPTYNEQFF.

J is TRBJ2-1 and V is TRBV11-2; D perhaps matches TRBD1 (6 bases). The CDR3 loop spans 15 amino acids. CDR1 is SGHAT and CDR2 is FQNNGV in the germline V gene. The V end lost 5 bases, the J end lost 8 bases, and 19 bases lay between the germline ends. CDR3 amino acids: CASSRLHQGSHEQFF. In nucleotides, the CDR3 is TGTGCCAGCAGCCGACTCCACCAGGGGTCCCATGAGCAGTTCTTC.

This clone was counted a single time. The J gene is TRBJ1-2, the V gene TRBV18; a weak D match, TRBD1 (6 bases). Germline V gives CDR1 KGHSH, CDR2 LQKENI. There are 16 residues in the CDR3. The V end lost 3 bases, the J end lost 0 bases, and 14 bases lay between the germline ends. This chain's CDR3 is CASSPRQEWTNYGYTF. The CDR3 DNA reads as TGTGCCAGCTCACCCCGACAGGAATGGACTAACTATGGCTACACCTTC.